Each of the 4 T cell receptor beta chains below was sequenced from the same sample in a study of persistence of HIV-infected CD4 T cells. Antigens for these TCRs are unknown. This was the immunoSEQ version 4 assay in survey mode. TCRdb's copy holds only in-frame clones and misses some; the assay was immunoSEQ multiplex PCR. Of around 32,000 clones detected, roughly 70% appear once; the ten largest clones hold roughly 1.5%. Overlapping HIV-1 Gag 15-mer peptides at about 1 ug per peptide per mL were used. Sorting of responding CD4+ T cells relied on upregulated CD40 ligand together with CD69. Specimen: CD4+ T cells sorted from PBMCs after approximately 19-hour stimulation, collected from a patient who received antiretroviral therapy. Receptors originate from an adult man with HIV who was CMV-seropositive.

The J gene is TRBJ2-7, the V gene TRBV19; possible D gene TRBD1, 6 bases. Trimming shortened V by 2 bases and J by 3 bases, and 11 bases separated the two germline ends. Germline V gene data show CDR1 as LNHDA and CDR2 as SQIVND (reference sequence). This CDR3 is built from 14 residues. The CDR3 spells CASSITQGNYEQYF. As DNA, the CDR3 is TGTGCCAGTAGTATAACACAGGGAAACTACGAGCAGTACTTC.

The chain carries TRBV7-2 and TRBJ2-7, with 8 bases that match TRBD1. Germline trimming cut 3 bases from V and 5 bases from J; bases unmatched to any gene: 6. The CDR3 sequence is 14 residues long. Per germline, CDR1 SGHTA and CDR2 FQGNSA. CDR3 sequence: CASSFRQGSHEQYF. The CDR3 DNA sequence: TGTGCCAGCAGCTTTCGACAGGGGAGCCACGAGCAGTACTTC.

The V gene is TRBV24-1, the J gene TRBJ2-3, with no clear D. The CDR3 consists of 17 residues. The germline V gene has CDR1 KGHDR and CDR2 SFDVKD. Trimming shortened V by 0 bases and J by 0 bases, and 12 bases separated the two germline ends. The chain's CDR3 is CATSDLDLNPSTDTQYF. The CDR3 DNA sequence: TGTGCCACCAGTGATTTGGATCTGAATCCTAGCACAGATACGCAGTATTTT.

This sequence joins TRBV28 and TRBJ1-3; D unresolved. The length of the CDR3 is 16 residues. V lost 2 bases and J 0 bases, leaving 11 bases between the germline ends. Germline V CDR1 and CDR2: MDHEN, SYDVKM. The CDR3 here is CASSLQMIGSGNTIYF. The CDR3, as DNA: TGTGCCAGCAGTTTACAGATGATCGGCTCTGGAAACACCATATATTTT.